These T cell receptor beta chains were read from a single sample in a study of CD8 T cells in Susac syndrome. Via MiXCR, TCRdb re-called the immunoSEQ multiplex PCR reads, giving one row per CDR3 protein. The data show roughly 150,000 distinct CDR3 sequences, approximately 95% seen once. Material for sequencing was CD4+ T cells from PBMCs. The receptors here all came from a human donor with Susac syndrome. The CDR3 runs from the conserved cysteine through the conserved F or W. D genes are given only for firm matches. Only part of the rows carry a size: once, few, many, or a class if the clone is expanded.

cdr3_aa	cdr3_nt	clone_size	v_call	j_call	d_call
CASSLESVAGYTF	TGTGCCAGCAGCTTAGAGTCGGTCGCGGGCTACACCTTC	.	TRBV7-9	TRBJ1-2	.
CASSTLRGPSYEQYF	TGTGCCAGCAGCACCCTCCGCGGGCCCTCCTACGAGCAGTACTTC	.	TRBV7-8	TRBJ2-7	.
CSARVRQANTGELFF	TGCAGTGCTAGAGTTCGACAGGCGAACACCGGGGAGCTGTTTTTT	.	TRBV20-1	TRBJ2-2	.
CASSTGRNSPLHF	TGTGCCAGTTCGACGGGACGAAATTCACCCCTCCACTTT	.	TRBV19	TRBJ1-6	.
CASSLGQSYGYTF	TGTGCCAGCAGCTTGGGACAGAGCTATGGCTACACCTTC	.	TRBV12-3/TRBV12-4	TRBJ1-2	TRBD1
CASSLNQGYEQYF	TGTGCCAGCAGCTTAAATCAAGGCTACGAGCAGTACTTC	.	TRBV7-6	TRBJ2-7	.
CSVGQGHETQYF	TGCAGCGTTGGCCAGGGCCATGAGACCCAGTACTTC	.	TRBV29-1	TRBJ2-5	.
CASSQTRGGTGELFF	TGTGCCAGCAGCCAGACCAGAGGGGGAACCGGGGAGCTGTTTTTT	.	TRBV7-9	TRBJ2-2	.
CASSAPGTQQFF	TGTGCCAGCAGTGCCCCCGGGACACAGCAGTTCTTC	.	TRBV12-3/TRBV12-4	TRBJ2-1	.
CSGGTGGLNEQFF	TGCAGTGGTGGGACAGGGGGTTTGAATGAGCAGTTCTTC	.	TRBV20-1	TRBJ2-1	TRBD1
CASSLSWDRGGKLFF	TGTGCCAGCAGTTTAAGTTGGGACAGGGGAGGAAAACTGTTTTTT	.	TRBV27	TRBJ1-4	TRBD1
CASSQSSGGTRYEQYF	TGTGCCAGCAGCCAGAGTAGCGGGGGGACCCGATACGAGCAGTACTTC	.	TRBV7-2	TRBJ2-7	TRBD2
CSAPTVRGNTEAFF	TGCAGTGCTCCAACGGTTCGGGGGAACACTGAAGCTTTCTTT	.	TRBV20-1	TRBJ1-1	.
CSAIGSGATDTQYF	TGCAGTGCTATAGGGAGCGGGGCCACAGATACGCAGTATTTT	.	TRBV20-1	TRBJ2-3	TRBD2
CASSYSGGGFRTQYF	TGTGCCAGCAGTTACTCGGGCGGGGGCTTCAGGACCCAGTACTTC	.	TRBV6-2/TRBV6-3	TRBJ2-5	.
CASSKSGGRSYNEQFF	TGTGCCAGCAGTAAGAGCGGGGGGAGGTCCTACAATGAGCAGTTCTTC	.	TRBV6-1	TRBJ2-1	TRBD2
CASSHRSYGYTF	TGCGCCAGCAGCCATAGGAGCTATGGCTACACCTTC	once	TRBV4-3	TRBJ1-2	.
CASSVGVGRVRTEAFF	TGTGCCAGCAGCGTAGGGGTGGGGAGGGTAAGGACTGAAGCTTTCTTT	once	TRBV9	TRBJ1-1	.
CASAWFGGSAGELFF	TGTGCCAGCGCGTGGTTTGGGGGTTCGGCCGGGGAGCTGTTTTTT	.	TRBV27	TRBJ2-2	.
CASRSTPPNTEAFF	TGTGCCAGCAGGTCGACCCCCCCGAACACTGAAGCTTTCTTT	.	TRBV6-2/TRBV6-3	TRBJ1-1	.
CASSPGQGYTGELFF	TGTGCCAGCAGCCCGGGACAGGGCTACACCGGGGAGCTGTTTTTT	.	TRBV5-4	TRBJ2-2	TRBD1
CASSSGRYNEQFF	TGTGCCAGCAGCTCGGGACGATACAATGAGCAGTTCTTC	.	TRBV7-2	TRBJ2-1	.
CASSQGQVGETQYF	TGTGCCAGCAGCCAAGGGCAAGTGGGGGAGACCCAGTACTTC	.	TRBV3-1	TRBJ2-5	.
CASSLTPGQRYEQYF	TGTGCCAGCAGCTTAACCCCGGGACAGAGATACGAGCAGTACTTC	.	TRBV6-1	TRBJ2-7	TRBD1
CASRQTSSYNEQFF	TGTGCCAGCAGGCAGACTAGCTCCTACAATGAGCAGTTCTTC	.	TRBV7-2	TRBJ2-1	.
CASSLAGTSGLTYEQYF	TGTGCCAGCAGCTTGGCCGGGACTAGCGGGCTGACCTACGAGCAGTACTTC	.	TRBV5-4	TRBJ2-7	TRBD2
CASSLFSGSDRVPNQPQHF	TGTGCCAGCAGCTTATTCTCCGGGTCCGACAGGGTCCCCAATCAGCCCCAGCATTTT	.	TRBV7-3	TRBJ1-5	TRBD1
CASSQDVRWLDAKVRETQYF	TGTGCCAGCAGCCAAGACGTCAGGTGGCTGGATGCTAAGGTCCGAGAGACCCAGTACTTC	.	TRBV14	TRBJ2-5	.
CASSVGGTPLDEQYF	TGTGCCAGCAGCGTAGGGGGTACCCCTCTCGACGAGCAGTACTTC	.	TRBV9	TRBJ2-7	.
CASSRDRVDEQFF	TGTGCCAGCAGCCGAGACAGGGTTGATGAGCAGTTCTTC	.	TRBV3-1	TRBJ2-1	TRBD1
CSVYGGKTGELFF	TGCAGCGTTTACGGGGGAAAAACCGGGGAGCTGTTTTTT	once	TRBV29-1	TRBJ2-2	.
CASSRDRGNEQFF	TGTGCCAGCAGCCGAGACAGGGGCAATGAGCAGTTCTTC	.	TRBV5-4	TRBJ2-1	TRBD1
CASSQERFQETQYF	TGTGCCAGCAGCCAAGAGAGGTTCCAAGAGACCCAGTACTTC	.	TRBV3-1	TRBJ2-5	.
CASSQDQAIRETQYF	TGTGCCAGCAGCCAAGATCAAGCGATCCGGGAGACCCAGTACTTC	.	TRBV3-1	TRBJ2-5	.
CSATDRGTGNTIYF	TGCAGTGCTACAGACAGGGGAACCGGAAACACCATATATTTT	.	TRBV20-1	TRBJ1-3	TRBD1
CSARALNTIYF	TGCAGTGCTAGAGCGCTAAACACCATATATTTT	once	TRBV20-1	TRBJ1-3	.
CASSPAVRASTDTQYF	TGTGCCAGCAGCCCGGCGGTGAGAGCTAGCACAGATACGCAGTATTTT	.	TRBV7-2	TRBJ2-3	.
CASSITANTEAFF	TGTGCCAGCAGCATTACAGCGAACACTGAAGCTTTCTTT	.	TRBV7-2	TRBJ1-1	.
CSVGGQGTYGYTF	TGCAGCGTGGGGGGACAGGGGACCTATGGCTACACCTTC	.	TRBV29-1	TRBJ1-2	TRBD1
CASKRLEGGWGGYTF	TGTGCCAGCAAAAGACTCGAGGGGGGGTGGGGTGGCTACACCTTC	.	TRBV27	TRBJ1-2	.
CASTLLASGGTSSGELFF	TGTGCCAGCACCCTACTAGCGAGCGGGGGGACAAGTAGCGGGGAGCTGTTTTTT	.	TRBV4-2	TRBJ2-2	TRBD2
CASSLEADYNSPLHF	TGCGCCAGCAGCTTGGAGGCAGACTATAATTCACCCCTCCACTTT	.	TRBV5-1	TRBJ1-6	.